The rows below give T cell receptor beta chains drawn from one sample of a study of vaccination effects on CD4 cells after COVID-19. The method was immunoSEQ multiplex PCR; TCRdb's version includes in-frame clones alone and lacks a portion of them. The sample lists some 69,000 clones; 74% were seen once. The antigens for these receptors are not known. The sequences come from CD4+ T cells from PBMCs cultured with HCoV-229E spike peptides, collected after COVID-19 vaccination. The receptors stem from a human donor who received a COVID-19 vaccine. The CDR3 runs from the conserved cysteine through the conserved F or W. A D gene is named only where the DNA matches it firmly. Where a row states a size, it is once, few, many or the class of an expanded clone; other rows omit it.

v_call	clone_size	d_call	j_call	cdr3_nt	cdr3_aa
TRBV3-1/TRBV3-2	once	NA	TRBJ2-6	TGTGCCAGCAGCCACGGCGGTCTTGGGGCCAACGTCCTGACTTTC	CASSHGGLGANVLTF
TRBV6-1	NA	NA	TRBJ1-6	TGTGCCAGCAGTGAACTGGCTCCCAGCTCCTATAATTCACCCCTCCACTTT	CASSELAPSSYNSPLHF
TRBV3-1/TRBV3-2	once	NA	TRBJ1-1	TGTGCCAGCAGCCAAGGCTTCGTGGCGAACACTGAAGCTTTCTTT	CASSQGFVANTEAFF
TRBV7-9	NA	TRBD1	TRBJ2-2	TGTGCCAGCAGCTCAGCCGGGACAGCGAACACCGGGGAGCTGTTTTTT	CASSSAGTANTGELFF
TRBV5-1	NA	NA	TRBJ2-3	TGCGCCAGCAGCTTGACATCTAGCACAGATACGCAGTATTTT	CASSLTSSTDTQYF
TRBV27	NA	TRBD1	TRBJ2-1	TGTGCCAGCATGGCGTTGGGGACAGGGTCCTACAATGAGCAGTTCTTC	CASMALGTGSYNEQFF
TRBV29-1	NA	NA	TRBJ2-1	TGCAGCGTTGCTGGGGCCCGAGAGGCCAATGAGCAGTTCTTC	CSVAGAREANEQFF
TRBV7-8	NA	NA	TRBJ1-2	TGTGCCAGCAGCTTAGGACAGGTTCTTAACTATGGCTACACCTTC	CASSLGQVLNYGYTF
TRBV6-2/TRBV6-3	NA	NA	TRBJ2-6	TGTGCCAGCAGTTACCCGACGACAGCCAGCTCTGGGGCCAACGTCCTGACTTTC	CASSYPTTASSGANVLTF
TRBV29-1	NA	NA	TRBJ2-5	TGCAGCGTGACCCCGGGACACGAGACCCAGTACTTC	CSVTPGHETQYF
TRBV7-2	NA	NA	TRBJ2-3	TGTGCCAGCAGCCCCCAATTACGGGATACGCAGTATTTT	CASSPQLRDTQYF
TRBV27	NA	NA	TRBJ2-5	TGTGCCAGCAGTTTATCCATGGGCGCCCTACAAGAGACCCAGTACTTC	CASSLSMGALQETQYF
TRBV11-1	NA	TRBD2	TRBJ2-5	TGTGCCAGCAGAACCACTAGCGGGGGCCCCCAAGAGACCCAGTACTTC	CASRTTSGGPQETQYF
TRBV12-3/TRBV12-4	NA	NA	TRBJ1-1	TGTGCCAGCAGTCTAACAGGGAACACTGAAGCTTTCTTT	CASSLTGNTEAFF
TRBV5-5	NA	TRBD2	TRBJ2-3	TGTGCCAGCAGCTTGGCCCGGGGGGGAGATACGCAGTATTTT	CASSLARGGDTQYF
TRBV27	NA	TRBD1	TRBJ1-1	TGTGCCAGCAGTCCCCCGACAGGGGTAAACACTGAAGCTTTCTTT	CASSPPTGVNTEAFF
TRBV7-9	NA	NA	TRBJ2-5	TGTGCCAGCACCCGGGGTAGCGGAGAGACCCAGTACTTC	CASTRGSGETQYF
TRBV19	NA	NA	TRBJ1-2	TGTGCCAGTAGCCGCGGGGGACAAGGGCACTATGGCTACACCTTC	CASSRGGQGHYGYTF